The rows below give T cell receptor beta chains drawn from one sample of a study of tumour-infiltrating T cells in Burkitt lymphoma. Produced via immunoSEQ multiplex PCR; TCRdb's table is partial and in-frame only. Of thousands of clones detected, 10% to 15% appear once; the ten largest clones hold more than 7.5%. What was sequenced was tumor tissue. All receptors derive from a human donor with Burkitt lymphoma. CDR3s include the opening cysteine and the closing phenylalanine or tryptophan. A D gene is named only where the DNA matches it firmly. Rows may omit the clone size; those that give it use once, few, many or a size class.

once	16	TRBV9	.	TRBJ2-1	TGTGCCAGCAGCGTGGATCTAGCGTTCTTAGTAAATGAGCAGTTCTTC	CASSVDLAFLVNEQFF
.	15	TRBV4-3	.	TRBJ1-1	TGCGCCAGCAGCCAAGTCCAGGGGATGAACACTGAAGCGTGCTTT	CASSQVQGMNTEACF
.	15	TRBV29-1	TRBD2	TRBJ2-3	TGCAGCTTCTTTGGGCTAGCGGGGGCCACAGATACGCAGTATTTT	CSFFGLAGATDTQYF
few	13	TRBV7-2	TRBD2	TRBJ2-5	TGTGCCAGCAGCCTAGGGACTAGGGAGACCCAGTACTTC	CASSLGTRETQYF
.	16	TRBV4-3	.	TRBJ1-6	TGCGCCAGCAGCCAAGATGGTCCTCCCCATAATTTACCCCTCCACTTT	CASSQDGPPHNLPLHF
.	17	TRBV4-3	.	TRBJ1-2	TGCGCCAGCAGCCAAGATTGGACAGCCCCAACTAACTATGGCTACACCTTC	CASSQDWTAPTNYGYTF
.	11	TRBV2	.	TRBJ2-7	TGTGCCAGTTCTTACTCGGCCGAGCAGTACTTC	CASSYSAEQYF
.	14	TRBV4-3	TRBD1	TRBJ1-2	TGCGCCAGCAGCCAGCATCCAGGGGGGAATGGCTACACCTTC	CASSQHPGGNGYTF
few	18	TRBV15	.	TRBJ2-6	TGTGCCACCAGCAGATCCAGGGACATCTTCTCTGGGGCCAACGTCCTGACTTTC	CATSRSRDIFSGANVLTF
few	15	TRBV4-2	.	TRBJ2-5	TGTGCCAGCAGCCAAGTAGCTAGGGGTTTGGAGACCCAGTACTTC	CASSQVARGLETQYF
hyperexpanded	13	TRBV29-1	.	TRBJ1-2	TGCAGCGTCGACCTCGAACCGAACTATGGCTACACCTTC	CSVDLEPNYGYTF
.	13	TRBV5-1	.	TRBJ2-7	TGCGCCAGCAGCTTGGCTAAATCCTACGAGCAGTACTTC	CASSLAKSYEQYF
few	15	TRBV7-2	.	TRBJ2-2	TGTGCCAGCAGCTTACTTGGACAAGTCACCGGGGAGCTGTTTTTT	CASSLLGQVTGELFF
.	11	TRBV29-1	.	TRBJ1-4	TGCAGCGTTGAAATCACAGGGAAACTGTTTTTT	CSVEITGKLFF
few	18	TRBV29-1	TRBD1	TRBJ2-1	TGCAGCGCAAAAAGGACAGGGGGCGTGACCGAGTCCTACAATGAGCAGTTCTTC	CSAKRTGGVTESYNEQFF
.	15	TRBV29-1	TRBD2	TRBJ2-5	TGCAGCGTCGCCGGGGCTAGCGGGGGGGAAGAGACCCAGTACTTC	CSVAGASGGEETQYF
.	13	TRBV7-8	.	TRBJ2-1	TGTGCCAGCAGCCCCCTGCTAGGAGATGAGCAGTTCTTC	CASSPLLGDEQFF
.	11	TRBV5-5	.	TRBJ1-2	TGTGCCAGCCGGGATAACTATGGCTACACCTTC	CASRDNYGYTF
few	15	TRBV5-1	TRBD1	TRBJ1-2	TGCGCCAGCACCGCCGCCGGGACAGGAGGCTACGGCTACACCTTC	CASTAAGTGGYGYTF
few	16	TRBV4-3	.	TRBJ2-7	TGCGCCAGCAGCCAAGATCGGCGGCAGGGGATCTACGAGCAGTACTTC	CASSQDRRQGIYEQYF
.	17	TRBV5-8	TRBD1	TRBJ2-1	TGTGCCAGCAGCTTGGGCCCCCGGGACAGGGGATTAAATGAGCAGTTCTTC	CASSLGPRDRGLNEQFF
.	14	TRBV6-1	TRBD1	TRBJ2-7	TGTGCCAGCAGTGGCCGGGACAGGACCTACGAGCAGTACTTC	CASSGRDRTYEQYF
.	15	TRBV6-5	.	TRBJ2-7	TGTGCCAGCAGGAAACCGGGACGGGGAGTCTACGAGCAGTACTTC	CASRKPGRGVYEQYF
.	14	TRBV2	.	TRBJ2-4	TGTGCCAGCGGGATTGATAGAGCCAAAAACATTCAGTACTTC	CASGIDRAKNIQYF
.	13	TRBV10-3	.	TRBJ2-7	TGTGCCACCCAACCCCCAGGGGCCTACGAGCAGTACTTC	CATQPPGAYEQYF
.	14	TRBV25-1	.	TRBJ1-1	TGTGCCAGCAGTGAAGCGGGCAGACACACTGAAGCTTTCTTT	CASSEAGRHTEAFF
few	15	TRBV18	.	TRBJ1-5	TGTGCCAGCTCTGTACAGGGATATAGCAATCAGCCCCAGCATTTT	CASSVQGYSNQPQHF
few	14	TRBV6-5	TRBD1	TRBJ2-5	TGTGCCAGCAGCGGACAGGGGCGGCGAGAGACCCAGTACTTC	CASSGQGRRETQYF
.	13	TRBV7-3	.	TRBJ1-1	TGTGCCAGCAGCTTGCAGGTGAACACTGAAGCTTTCTTT	CASSLQVNTEAFF
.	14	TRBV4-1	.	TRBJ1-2	TGCGCCAGCAGCCAAGACCGGCAGGTCTATGGCTACACCTTC	CASSQDRQVYGYTF